The 23 T cell receptor beta chains below all came from one sample that was sequenced in a study of blood T cell repertoires in COVID-19. Data came from immunoSEQ multiplex PCR; TCRdb stores just in-frame clones and leaves some out. The sample records roughly 250,000 clones, around four fifths being singletons. The specimen was peripheral blood. These receptors were taken from a woman aged 55-70 years with active or convalescent COVID-19.

This sequence joins TRBV11-3 and TRBJ2-5; a weak D match, TRBD1 (6 bases). The germline V and J ends were trimmed by 0 bases and 1 base, with 18 bases remaining between them. The V gene's germline CDR1 is SGHNT and CDR2 YENEEA. This CDR3 spans 18 amino acids. In DNA, the CDR3 is TGTGCCAGCAGCTTAGATCCCACCCCAAACAGGGCCCAAGAGACCCAGTACTTC. Protein: CASSLDPTPNRAQETQYF.

The CDR3 here is CASSPTGPSPLHF. The CDR3 DNA is TGTGCCAGCTCACCCACAGGGCCTTCACCCCTCCACTTT. The rearrangement links TRBV18 to TRBJ1-6; possibly TRBD1 for D (6 bases). V dropped 3 bases and J dropped 9 bases, with 9 bases sitting between them. The CDR3 loop spans 13 amino acids. Germline values: CDR1 KGHSH, CDR2 LQKENI.

The rearrangement joins TRBV6-5 to TRBJ2-2; the D is unclear. The CDR3 runs to 14 residues. The germline V and J ends were trimmed by 1 base and 6 bases, with 9 bases remaining between them. Germline V gene sequence: CDR1 MNHEY, CDR2 SVGAGI. CDR3 nucleotides: TGTGCCAGCAGTTACTTCAACAAACCCGGGGAGCTGTTTTTT. This gives the protein CASSYFNKPGELFF.

The J gene is TRBJ1-6, the V gene TRBV5-5; D not resolved. This CDR3 has 15 residues. The V end lost 1 base, the J end lost 7 bases, and 12 bases lay between the germline ends. The germline V gene has CDR1 SGHKS and CDR2 YYEKEE (reference sequence). The CDR3 loop reads CASSLFETGNSPLHF. CDR3 nucleotide sequence: TGTGCCAGCAGCTTGTTCGAGACTGGGAATTCACCCCTCCACTTT.

V is TRBV18 and J is TRBJ1-4; D possibly corresponds to TRBD1 (6 bases). Trimming pared 0 bases from V and 0 bases from J, leaving 14 bases between. The CDR3 extends over 18 amino acids. The germline V gene encodes CDR1 KGHSH and CDR2 LQKENI. The CDR3 sequence: CASSPPEGGHATNEKLFF. The CDR3 bases are TGTGCCAGCTCACCACCAGAAGGGGGTCATGCAACTAATGAAAAACTGTTTTTT.

This sequence joins TRBV3-1 (or the pseudogene TRBV3-2) and TRBJ2-3; 13 bases match TRBD2. J gave up 5 bases and V 4 bases, and 9 bases lay outside the gene matches. Germline V gene sequence: CDR1 LGHDT, CDR2 YNNKEL (reference sequence). The CDR3 is 17 residues long. CDR3 sequence (DNA): TGTGCCAGCAGCCCCCAAGGACTAGCGGGGGCGGGAGATACGCAGTATTTT. Translating it yields CASSPQGLAGAGDTQYF.

The CDR3 reads CASSQVVRGRPNEQFF. The CDR3 region has the DNA TGTGCCAGCAGCCAAGTGGTACGCGGGAGGCCCAATGAGCAGTTCTTC. This chain uses TRBV3-1 (or the pseudogene TRBV3-2) with TRBJ2-1; 8 bases agree with TRBD2. This CDR3 contains 16 residues. From germline, CDR1 is LGHDT and CDR2 YNNKEL (reference sequence). V shed 1 base and J 6 bases; nucleotides not matched to a gene: 8.

V gene TRBV5-1 combines with J gene TRBJ1-2, with TRBD1 identical over 8 bases. CDR1 is SGHRS and CDR2 is YFSETQ in the germline V gene. Trimming took 4 bases from V and 4 from J; bases not matched to a gene: 3. The length of the CDR3 is 13 residues. The CDR3 coding sequence is TGCGCCAGCAGCCGTGACAGGGGCTATGGCTACACCTTC. Amino acids: CASSRDRGYGYTF.

The genes are TRBV6-1 and TRBJ2-5, with D uncertain. There are 16 residues in the CDR3. With 2 bases removed from V and 5 bases from J, the gap between germline ends came to 18 bases. Germline loops: CDR1 MNHNS, CDR2 SASEGT. The CDR3 DNA is TGTGCCAGCAGTGAACCACGTTACACGCAGAGGGAGACCCAGTACTTC. Translated, it gives CASSEPRYTQRETQYF.

This chain joins TRBV19 and TRBJ1-4; 7 bases are shared with TRBD1. This CDR3 has 14 residues. CDR1 LNHDA and CDR2 SQIVND come from the germline V gene (reference sequence). After removal of 6 bases from V and 8 bases from J, the junction contained 9 bases not matched to a gene. The chain's CDR3 is CASSPDRVEEKLFF. CDR3 nucleotide sequence: TGTGCCAGTAGCCCCGACAGGGTAGAGGAAAAACTGTTTTTT.

The V and J genes are TRBV7-9 and TRBJ2-1, with 12 bases matching TRBD1. Trimming cost V 5 bases and J 12 bases; bases outside gene matches: 11. This CDR3 is built from 15 residues. Looked up from germline, CDR1 is SEHNR and CDR2 is FQNEAQ (reference sequence). The DNA for the CDR3 is TGTGCCAGCAGCCCTATAGGGACAGGGGGCAGAGTGCAGTTCTTC. Translating gives CASSPIGTGGRVQFF. Full variable domain (outside the CDR3, taken from reference TRBV7-9 and TRBJ2-1): DTGVSQNPRHKITKRGQNVTFRCDPISEHNRLYWYRQTLGQGPEFLTYFQNEAQLEKSRLLSDRFSAERPKGSFSTLEIQRTEQGDSAMYLCASSPIGTGGRVQFFGPGTRLTVL.

The chain uses TRBV7-2 and TRBJ1-2; TRBD1 matches 7 bases. V lost 6 bases, J lost 8 bases, and 9 bases stayed unmatched. CDR1 is SGHTA, CDR2 FQGNSA, per germline. This CDR3 region has 13 residues. The CDR3 sequence: CASSFSYRGGYTF. The CDR3, as DNA: TGTGCCAGCAGTTTCAGCTACAGGGGAGGCTACACCTTC.

CDR3 nucleotides: TGTGCCAGCAGTTTACCGGTTAAGGGGGTTTCGGGCAATCAGCCCCAGCATTTT. Encoded protein: CASSLPVKGVSGNQPQHF. The chain has TRBV28 and TRBJ1-5, with D possibly matching TRBD1 (6 bases). Germline assignment: CDR1 MDHEN and CDR2 SYDVKM. CDR3 length: 18 residues. Trimming cost V 2 bases and J 2 bases, with 19 bases left between them.

The V gene is TRBV15, the J gene TRBJ2-5, with D perhaps matching TRBD1 (7 bases). The CDR3 has 16 residues. Germline values: CDR1 LNHNV, CDR2 YYDKDF (reference sequence). V dropped 5 bases and J dropped 5 bases, with 21 bases sitting between them. The CDR3 here is CATSPTVGGGMETQYF. In DNA, the CDR3 is TGTGCCACCAGCCCCACCGTCGGAGGGGGCATGGAGACCCAGTACTTC.

This sequence joins TRBV14 and TRBJ2-7; the match to TRBD2 covers 8 bases. CDR1 is SGHDN, CDR2 FVKESK, per germline. V trimming: 6 bases; J trimming: 6 bases; junction bases outside the gene matches: 10. There are 14 residues in the CDR3. The CDR3 spells CASRRGVAGTEQYV. In DNA, the CDR3 is TGTGCCAGCAGGAGGGGGGTAGCGGGGACCGAGCAGTACGTC.

This clone was counted between two and nine times. This chain uses TRBV10-2 with TRBJ1-5; D unresolved. Germline lookup yields CDR1 WSHSY and CDR2 SAAADI. The CDR3 loop spans 14 amino acids. The V end lost 3 bases, the J end lost 8 bases, and 14 bases lay between the germline ends. Here the CDR3 DNA reads TGCGCCAGCAGTGAATTACGGGATGGTGAGCCCCAGCATTTT. Encoded protein: CASSELRDGEPQHF.

The sample holds a few counts of this clone. The genes are TRBV13 and TRBJ2-1, with 8 bases that match TRBD1. J lost 7 bases, V lost 4 bases, and 9 bases had no gene match. The V gene's germline CDR1 is PRHDT and CDR2 FYEKMQ (reference sequence). This CDR3 has 15 residues. This CDR3 is CASSSGQGRLNEQFF. DNA for the CDR3: TGTGCCAGCAGCTCCGGACAGGGAAGGTTGAATGAGCAGTTCTTC.

The chain uses TRBV7-8 and TRBJ2-1; 15 bases align to TRBD2. CDR1 is SGHVS and CDR2 is FQNEAQ in the germline V gene. The J segment lost 0 bases and the V segment lost 4 bases, leaving 7 bases of the junction unmatched. The CDR3 runs 19 residues. Written as DNA, the CDR3 is TGTGCCAGCAGCTCCGGACTAGCGGGGGGGGTAAACTCCTACAATGAGCAGTTCTTC. It codes for CASSSGLAGGVNSYNEQFF.

V gene TRBV4-1 combines with J gene TRBJ2-1; D remains unclear. Per germline, CDR1 MGHRA and CDR2 YSYEKL. The CDR3 loop spans 13 amino acids. The V end lost 2 bases, the J end lost 8 bases, and 10 bases lay between the germline ends. CDR3 sequence (DNA): TGCGCCAGCAGCCAACTGAGTCTGGATGAGCAGTTCTTC. Protein: CASSQLSLDEQFF.

This clone is a singleton in its sample. The chain couples TRBV29-1 to TRBJ2-2; D not certain. Trimming pared 7 bases from V and 7 bases from J, leaving 10 bases between. The CDR3 runs to 11 residues. Germline V gives CDR1 SQVTM, CDR2 ANQGSEA. The CDR3 reads CSGSFGGELFF. CDR3 DNA sequence: TGCAGCGGGTCTTTCGGCGGGGAGCTGTTTTTT.

The count of this clone is one. CDR3 in DNA: TGCGCCAGCAGCCAAGAGGTCAGGCAAAACATTCAGTACTTC. This encodes CASSQEVRQNIQYF. The J gene is TRBJ2-4, the V gene TRBV4-1; D is unresolved. Trimming pared 0 bases from V and 5 bases from J, leaving 8 bases between. Germline values: CDR1 MGHRA, CDR2 YSYEKL. The CDR3 has 14 amino acids.

V usage is TRBV3-1 (or the pseudogene TRBV3-2) and J usage is TRBJ2-5; 7 bases are shared with TRBD2. This CDR3 is built from 16 residues. V shed 5 bases, J shed 5 bases, and the junction held 14 bases outside the gene matches. CDR1 and CDR2 from the germline V gene are LGHDT and YNNKEL (reference sequence). The CDR3 nucleotides are TGTGCCAGCAGCTCTCCTCACCGCGGGGGTCGGGAGACCCAGTACTTC. Its protein is CASSSPHRGGRETQYF.

This clone has only a few counts. The chain has TRBV6-5 and TRBJ1-2; 11 bases agree with TRBD1. The CDR3 runs 13 residues. CDR1 is MNHEY and CDR2 is SVGAGI in the germline V gene. V shed 5 bases, J shed 7 bases, and the junction held 3 bases outside the gene matches. CDR3: CASSQDRGLGYTF. CDR3 DNA sequence: TGTGCCAGCAGTCAGGACAGGGGGCTTGGCTACACCTTC.